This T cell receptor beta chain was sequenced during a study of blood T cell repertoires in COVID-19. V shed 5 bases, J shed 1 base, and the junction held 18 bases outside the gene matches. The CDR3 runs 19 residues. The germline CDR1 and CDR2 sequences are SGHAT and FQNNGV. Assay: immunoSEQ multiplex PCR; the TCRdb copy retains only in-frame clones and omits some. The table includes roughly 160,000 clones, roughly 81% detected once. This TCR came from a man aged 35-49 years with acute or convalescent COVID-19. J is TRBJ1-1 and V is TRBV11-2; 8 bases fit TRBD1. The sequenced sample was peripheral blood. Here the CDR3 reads CASSPRWGDRWAANTEAFF. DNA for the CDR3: TGTGCCAGCAGCCCTAGATGGGGGGACAGGTGGGCGGCGAACACTGAAGCTTTCTTT.